The subject of this entry is one TCR beta chain. The antigen is not known. This record comes from a study of T cell responses to AZD1222 COVID-19 vaccine. Study observations and caveats: Nearly half of unique spike-specific TCRs reportedly avoided B.1.351 and B.1.1.7 mutated regions. Donors were largely white British and mainly female; clonal diversity was possibly underestimated. Spike-specific TCR breadth and depth were elevated following two AZD1222 doses.

Using immunoSEQ multiplex PCR, the repertoire was profiled, and TCRdb retains in-frame clones only, with some absent. The profile shows more than 150,000 clones, 92% of them singletons. The V end lost 4 bases, the J end lost 6 bases, and 21 bases lay between the germline ends. The CDR3 contains 16 residues. Germline values: CDR1 KGHSH, CDR2 LQKENI. The input for sequencing was peripheral blood, taken 28 days after the second AZD1222 dose. This receptor was taken from an adult who received the AZD1222 COVID-19 vaccine. The rearrangement uses TRBV18 and TRBJ1-1; TRBD1 might be the D (6 bases). The CDR3 here is CASSHGGHKGVPEAFF. DNA for the CDR3: TGTGCCAGCTCACACGGGGGGCATAAGGGGGTCCCTGAAGCTTTCTTT.